This T cell receptor beta chain was sequenced in a study of T-cell memory formation after mild COVID-19. Study-wide results and caveats: Of the contracting clones, CD4+ ones lay mainly in CM and EM, and CD8+ ones in EMRA.

With respect to this clonotype: Its antigen is not known.

TCRdb redid the calling of the 5' RACE reads with MiXCR, one entry per CDR3 protein. The table lists about 450,000 distinct CDR3 sequences, 20% to 30% of them singletons. There are 21 residues in the CDR3. V was clipped by 0 bases and J by 7 bases; unmatched bases: 21. CDR1 and CDR2 (germline): MNHEY, SVGEGT. V gene TRBV6-2 or TRBV6-3 combines with J gene TRBJ2-1, with TRBD2 matching over 10 bases. The origin of this receptor is an adult woman who had mild COVID-19 (a few samples of this study predate the infection). Cell type and time point are not known. Sequences were obtained from PBMCs or a T cell subset sorted from them (not recorded which). The DNA for the CDR3 is TGTGCCAGCAGTTACTCGAGGGCTAGCGGGAGTCCACCTGATATGCATAATGAGCAGTTCTTC. Translation: CASSYSRASGSPPDMHNEQFF.